Following are 13 T cell receptor beta chains from one sample sequenced in a study of Ad26.COV2.S vaccination and SARS-CoV-2 variants. Treatment described: some 20 received Ad26.COV2.S at low or high dose, single or two shots; 5 received placebo; per-sample allocation not given. Each sample was drawn 63 days after the first injection (of vaccine or placebo). Here immunoSEQ multiplex PCR was the method, and the copy in TCRdb shows in-frame clones only, minus some. In the table there are 200,000 to 250,000 clones, around 87% of which are singletons. Sample: peripheral blood, taken in a trial of Ad26.COV2.S vaccine versus placebo. Every receptor here comes from a person between 18 and 65 years old who received the Ad26.COV2.S COVID-19 vaccine or a placebo.

This chain links TRBV7-9 with TRBJ2-2, with 9 bases that match TRBD2. Per the germline V gene, CDR1 is SEHNR and CDR2 is FQNEAQ (reference sequence). V gave up 0 bases and J gave up 4 bases; unmatched junction bases: 6. The CDR3 length is 17 residues. The CDR3 sequence: CASSLAATSGSTGELFF. CDR3 nucleotides: TGTGCCAGCAGCTTAGCGGCCACTAGCGGGTCCACCGGGGAGCTGTTTTTT.

This chain connects TRBV28 to TRBJ2-7; D not resolved. The CDR3 length is 16 residues. CDR1 MDHEN and CDR2 SYDVKM come from the germline V gene. The germline V and J ends were trimmed by 1 base and 2 bases, with 15 bases remaining between them. The CDR3 region is CASSLSARSPTYEQYF. The CDR3 DNA sequence: TGTGCCAGCAGTTTATCCGCGCGCTCGCCAACCTACGAGCAGTACTTC.

V usage is TRBV7-9 and J usage is TRBJ2-1; no clear D gene. Germline V lookup: CDR1 SEHNR, CDR2 FQNEAQ (reference sequence). Trimming removed 9 bases at V and 0 bases at J, with 12 bases between. The CDR3 runs 14 residues. The CDR3 sequence: CASKAPGSYNEQFF. The CDR3, as DNA: TGTGCCAGTAAGGCCCCGGGCTCCTACAATGAGCAGTTCTTC.

This chain joins TRBV5-5 and TRBJ2-2; 7 bases are a match to TRBD1. This CDR3 is 14 amino acids long. Germline CDR1 and CDR2: SGHKS and YYEKEE (reference sequence). Germline trimming cut 4 bases from V and 6 bases from J; bases unmatched to any gene: 6. CDR3 sequence (DNA): TGTGCCAGCAGCCTGCGACAGGGCGCCGGGGAGCTGTTTTTT. Amino acid sequence: CASSLRQGAGELFF.

As regards this clone: This same CDR3 is encoded by further DNA sequences in the sample. The genes are TRBV5-1 and TRBJ2-7; D not certain. The V and J ends lost 0 bases and 4 bases respectively, with 8 bases between them. The CDR3 spans 13 residues. Germline assignment: CDR1 SGHRS and CDR2 YFSETQ. The DNA for the CDR3 is TGCGCCAGCAGCTTGGAAGGAGCTTACGAGCAGTACTTC. Its protein product is CASSLEGAYEQYF.

As DNA, the CDR3 is TGTGCCAGCAGTTTGGGGGTCACTGAAGCTTTCTTT. It encodes CASSLGVTEAFF. This chain uses TRBV6-2 or TRBV6-3 with TRBJ1-1; D might be TRBD1 (5 bases). V lost 4 bases to trimming and J lost 4 bases, with 7 bases between them. This CDR3 has 12 amino acids. Per the germline V gene, CDR1 is MNHEY and CDR2 is SVGEGT.

The CDR3 DNA sequence: TGCGCCAGCAGTGTGACTAGCGGGGGATTAGAGACCCAGTACTTC. Amino acids: CASSVTSGGLETQYF. V gene TRBV10-2 combines with J gene TRBJ2-5; TRBD2 matches 12 bases. The CDR3 totals 15 residues. V lost 4 bases, J lost 4 bases, and 4 bases stayed unmatched. Germline lookup yields CDR1 WSHSY and CDR2 SAAADI.

This chain uses TRBV5-6 with TRBJ2-1; TRBD2 matches at 8 bases. Trimming at V came to 1 base and at J to 4 bases, leaving 10 bases not matched to a gene. Germline V lookup: CDR1 SGHDT, CDR2 YYEEEE. The CDR3 runs to 17 residues. CDR3 sequence (DNA): TGTGCCAGCAGCTTGTACACTAGCGGTCCAGTATACAATGAGCAGTTCTTC. This sequence encodes CASSLYTSGPVYNEQFF. The variable domain in full, completed from reference TRBV5-6 and TRBJ2-1, reads DAGVTQSPTHLIKTRGQQVTLRCSPKSGHDTVSWYQQALGQGPQFIFQYYEEEERQRGNFPDRFSGHQFPNYSSELNVNALLLGDSALYLCASSLYTSGPVYNEQFFGPGTRLTVL.

This rearrangement joins TRBV10-3 to TRBJ1-2, with 10 bases identical to TRBD1. V lost 4 bases and J lost 7; bases outside the gene matches: 12. The CDR3 has 16 residues. The germline V gene has CDR1 ENHRY and CDR2 SYGVKD. Here the CDR3 reads CAISGRGTGVDIGYTF. The DNA for the CDR3 is TGTGCCATCAGTGGCCGTGGGACAGGGGTAGACATTGGCTACACCTTC.

The chain couples TRBV6-6 to TRBJ2-7, with D maybe TRBD1 (5 bases). There are 16 residues in the CDR3. Germline CDR1 and CDR2: MNHNY and SVGAGI (reference sequence). V lost 2 bases and J 0 bases, leaving 14 bases between the germline ends. This CDR3 reads CASSYGPDTLSYEQYF. Written as DNA, the CDR3 is TGTGCCAGCAGTTACGGCCCGGACACCCTCTCCTACGAGCAGTACTTC.

For this clone: The same CDR3 also results from other DNA sequences found in this sample. The CDR3 region is CASSPGTGGYEQYF. The CDR3 region has the DNA TGTGCCAGCAGCCCAGGGACAGGGGGCTACGAGCAGTACTTC. J is TRBJ2-7 and V is TRBV28; 11 nucleotides line up with TRBD1. Losses at the gene ends were 6 bases for V and 3 bases for J; bases not matched to a gene: 4. CDR3 length: 14 residues. CDR1 and CDR2 (germline): MDHEN, SYDVKM.

The table lists this clone with a count of one. The J gene is TRBJ1-4, the V gene TRBV6-2 or TRBV6-3; D is unresolved. Germline assignment: CDR1 MNHEY and CDR2 SVGEGT. Deletions cut 0 bases from V and 7 bases from J, with 6 bases between. This CDR3 is built from 13 residues. Written as DNA, the CDR3 is TGTGCCAGCAGTTACTCCCTTACTGAAAAACTGTTTTTT. Its translation: CASSYSLTEKLFF.

The rearrangement uses TRBV2 and TRBJ1-4; 11 bases match TRBD1. CDR1 and CDR2 from the germline V gene are SNHLY and FYNNEI. The CDR3 spans 13 residues. Unmatched junction bases numbered 3, after V lost 8 bases and J lost 7 bases. The CDR3 here is CASRDRGTEKLFF. The CDR3 DNA is TGTGCCAGCCGGGACAGGGGGACTGAAAAACTGTTTTTT. The complete variable domain, with remaining parts taken from reference TRBV2 and TRBJ1-4, reads EPEVTQTPSHQVTQMGQEVILRCVPISNHLYFYWYRQILGQKVEFLVSFYNNEISEKSEIFDDQFSVERPDGSNFTLKIRSTKLEDSAMYFCASRDRGTEKLFFGSGTQLSVL.